This T cell receptor (beta chain) was recorded in a study of beta chain features in type 1 diabetes. To note about this clone: Its cognate antigen is unknown.

As every portion of the isolated RNA was reverse transcribed, the sequencing read expressed TCRB transcripts. Repertoires were generated with immunoSEQ multiplex PCR, while TCRdb's copy carries only in-frame clones and drops some. This sample yields around 400,000 clones, of which over 13% are seen a single time; approximately 0.02% belongs to the top ten. The study, taken as a whole, reports: For cells with high TCR expression, cDNA sequencing could yield over-representation.

Germline values: CDR1 SGHRS, CDR2 YFSETQ. The CDR3 has 15 amino acids. V was cut by 1 base and J by 4 bases, with 13 bases left in between. The receptor was isolated from a young woman in good health. Material for sequencing was naive CD4+ T cells from blood. The chain joins TRBV5-1 to TRBJ2-3; D may be TRBD1 (5 bases). The CDR3 protein is CASSLTSRTPDTQYF. The CDR3 coding sequence is TGCGCCAGCAGCTTGACTTCCCGGACACCAGATACGCAGTATTTT.